The sequence of this TCR beta chain was determined in a study of beta chain features in type 1 diabetes. Study observations and caveats: In patients and controls equally, PCR might favor templates that are shorter.

A remark on this clone: The antigen remains undetermined.

Germline CDR1 is LGHNA and CDR2 is YNFKEQ. Trimming shortened V by 5 bases and J by 4 bases, and 14 bases separated the two germline ends. The CDR3 has 14 residues. The isolated RNA, all of it, was reverse transcribed, so expressed TCRB transcripts were what got sequenced. Sequenced naive, central memory and regulatory T cell samples produced an average of about 3.9 million reads. Clones were read by immunoSEQ multiplex PCR, and TCRdb kept only the in-frame ones, dropping some. The table lists 400,000 to 600,000 clones, around 28% of them singletons. Input material: naive CD4+ T cells from blood. The V and J genes are TRBV4-2 and TRBJ1-1; a possible D gene is TRBD1 (5 bases). This TCR came from a man aged 18 to 35 in good health. The CDR3 DNA reads TGTGCCAGCAGCTGGGGGAGGTCAAGCACTGAAGCTTTCTTT. Translated, it gives CASSWGRSSTEAFF.